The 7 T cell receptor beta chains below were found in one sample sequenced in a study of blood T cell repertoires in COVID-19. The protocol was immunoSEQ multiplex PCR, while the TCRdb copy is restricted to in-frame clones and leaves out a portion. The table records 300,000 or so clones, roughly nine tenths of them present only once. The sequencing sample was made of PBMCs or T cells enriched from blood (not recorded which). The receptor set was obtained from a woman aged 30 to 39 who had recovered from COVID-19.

DNA for the CDR3: TGTGCCTGGAGTGTACGGCAGGCGGGGCTCGACTATGGCTACACCTTC. Translated: CAWSVRQAGLDYGYTF. The rearrangement joins TRBV30 to TRBJ1-2; TRBD1 might be the D (5 bases). Germline assignment: CDR1 GTSNPN and CDR2 SVGIG (reference sequence). The CDR3 covers 16 residues. The V and J ends lost 0 bases and 3 bases respectively, with 17 bases between them.

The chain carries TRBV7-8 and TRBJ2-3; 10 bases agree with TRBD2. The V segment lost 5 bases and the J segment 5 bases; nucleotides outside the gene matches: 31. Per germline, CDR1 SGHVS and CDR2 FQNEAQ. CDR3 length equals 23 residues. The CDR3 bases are TGTGCCAGCAGCCCCAAGAGAGGTGAGGGACTAGCGCAGGACCCCGGGGAGGAAGATACGCAGTATTTT. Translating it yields CASSPKRGEGLAQDPGEEDTQYF. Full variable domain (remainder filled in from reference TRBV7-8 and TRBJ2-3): GAGVSQSPRYKVAKRGQDVALRCDPISGHVSLFWYQQALGQGPEFLTYFQNEAQLDKSGLPSDRFFAERPEGSVSTLKIQRTQQEDSAVYLCASSPKRGEGLAQDPGEEDTQYFGPGTRLTVL.

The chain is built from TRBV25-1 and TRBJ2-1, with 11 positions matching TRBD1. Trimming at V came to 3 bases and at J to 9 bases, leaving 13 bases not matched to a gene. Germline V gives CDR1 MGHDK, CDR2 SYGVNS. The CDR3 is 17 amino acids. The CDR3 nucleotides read TGTGCCAGCAGTGAGTCCACGGGGACAGGGGGTTATGGTGAGCAGTTCTTC. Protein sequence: CASSESTGTGGYGEQFF. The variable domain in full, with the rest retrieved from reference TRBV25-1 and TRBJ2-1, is EADIYQTPRYLVIGTGKKITLECSQTMGHDKMYWYQQDPGMELHLIHYSYGVNSTEKGDLSSESTVSRIRTEHFPLTLESARPSHTSQYLCASSESTGTGGYGEQFFGPGTRLTVL.

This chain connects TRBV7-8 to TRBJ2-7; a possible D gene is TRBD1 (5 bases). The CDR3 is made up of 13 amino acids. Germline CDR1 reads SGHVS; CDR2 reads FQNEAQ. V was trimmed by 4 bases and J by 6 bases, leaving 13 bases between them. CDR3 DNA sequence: TGTGCCAGCAGCTCGGACACACGGGTCGAGCAGTACTTC. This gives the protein CASSSDTRVEQYF.

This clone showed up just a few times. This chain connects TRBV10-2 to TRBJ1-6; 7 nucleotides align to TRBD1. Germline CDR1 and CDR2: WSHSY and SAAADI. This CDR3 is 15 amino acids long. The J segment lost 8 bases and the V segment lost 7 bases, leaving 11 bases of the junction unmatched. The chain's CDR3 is CASNLQGWDHSPLHF. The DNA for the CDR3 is TGCGCCAGCAATCTACAGGGGTGGGATCATTCACCCCTCCACTTT.

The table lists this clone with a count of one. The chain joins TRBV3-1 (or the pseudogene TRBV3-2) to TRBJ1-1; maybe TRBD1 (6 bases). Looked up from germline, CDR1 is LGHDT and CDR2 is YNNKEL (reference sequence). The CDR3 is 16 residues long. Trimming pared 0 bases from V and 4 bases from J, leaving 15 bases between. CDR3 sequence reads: CASSQDPGARGTEAFF. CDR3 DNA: TGTGCCAGCAGCCAAGATCCAGGGGCCAGGGGCACTGAAGCTTTCTTT.

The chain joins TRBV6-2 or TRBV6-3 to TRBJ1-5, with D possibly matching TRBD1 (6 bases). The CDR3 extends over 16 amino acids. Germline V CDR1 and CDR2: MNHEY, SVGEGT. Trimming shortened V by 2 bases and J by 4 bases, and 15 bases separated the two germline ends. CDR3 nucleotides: TGTGCCAGCAGTTACGGCAGGGGCTCTTCAAATCAGCCCCAGCATTTT. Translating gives CASSYGRGSSNQPQHF.